This T cell receptor beta chain was obtained from a study of technical replicates of blood from several donors. Produced via immunoSEQ multiplex PCR; TCRdb's table is partial and in-frame only. This table has 75,000 to 95,000 clones, just over 90% appearing once. The CDR3 loop spans 11 amino acids. Per the germline V gene, CDR1 is MNHNS and CDR2 is SASEGT. The ends were cut back, 9 bases at V and 2 bases at J, with 8 bases in the middle. The receptor comes from a human donor in good health. This chain joins TRBV6-1 and TRBJ2-7; D is ambiguous. The sample taken for sequencing was T cells isolated from PBMCs. The CDR3: CASEAPYEQYF. The CDR3 DNA sequence: TGTGCCAGTGAAGCCCCCTACGAGCAGTACTTC.